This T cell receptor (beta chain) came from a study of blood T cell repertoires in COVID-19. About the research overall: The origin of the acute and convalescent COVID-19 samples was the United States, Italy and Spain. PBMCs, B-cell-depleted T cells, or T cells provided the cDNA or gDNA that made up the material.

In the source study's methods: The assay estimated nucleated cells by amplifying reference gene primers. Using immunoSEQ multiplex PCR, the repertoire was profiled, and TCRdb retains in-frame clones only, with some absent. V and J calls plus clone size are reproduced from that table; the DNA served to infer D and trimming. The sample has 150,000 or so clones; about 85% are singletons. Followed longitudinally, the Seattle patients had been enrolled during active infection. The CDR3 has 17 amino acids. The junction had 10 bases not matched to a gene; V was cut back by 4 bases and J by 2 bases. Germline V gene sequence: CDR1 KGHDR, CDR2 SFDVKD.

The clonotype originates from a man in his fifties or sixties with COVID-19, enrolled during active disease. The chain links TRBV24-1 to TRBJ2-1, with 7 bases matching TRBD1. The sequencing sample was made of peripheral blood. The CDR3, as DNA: TGTGCCACCAGTGAGGAAACAGGGGCCATTGCCTACAATGAGCAGTTCTTC. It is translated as CATSEETGAIAYNEQFF.